This T cell receptor (beta chain) came from a study of cytomegalovirus exposure and HLA in healthy donors. General study findings and limits: Most of the TCR beta V segments (in an earlier analysis) were productive either about 90% or about 30% of the time. As was reported, the classifier diagnosed cytomegalovirus status with high specificity and sensitivity. Clonal expansion, a later analysis showed, was greater in HLA-associated TCR beta chains than in equally common others. Researchers counted approximately 160 TCR beta chains as cytomegalovirus-associated.

Points on this clone: Antigen unknown.

V lost 5 bases and J lost 9; bases outside the gene matches: 3. The V gene's germline CDR1 is MNHNY and CDR2 SVGAGI (reference sequence). The CDR3 contains 12 residues. The PCR employed 60 Vbeta primers together with 13 Jbeta primers. Measured with immunoSEQ multiplex PCR; TCRdb has only the in-frame clones, and not every one. The sample contains fewer than 200,000 clones, 65% to 85% of which appear only once. The sample comprised PBMCs. The chain has TRBV6-6 and TRBJ2-1; 8 nucleotides match TRBD1. This clonotype was obtained from a woman in her 50s in good health and CMV-seropositive. CDR3 nucleotide sequence: TGTGCCAGCAGTAAAACAGGGGGTGAGCAGTTCTTC. Its protein product is CASSKTGGEQFF.